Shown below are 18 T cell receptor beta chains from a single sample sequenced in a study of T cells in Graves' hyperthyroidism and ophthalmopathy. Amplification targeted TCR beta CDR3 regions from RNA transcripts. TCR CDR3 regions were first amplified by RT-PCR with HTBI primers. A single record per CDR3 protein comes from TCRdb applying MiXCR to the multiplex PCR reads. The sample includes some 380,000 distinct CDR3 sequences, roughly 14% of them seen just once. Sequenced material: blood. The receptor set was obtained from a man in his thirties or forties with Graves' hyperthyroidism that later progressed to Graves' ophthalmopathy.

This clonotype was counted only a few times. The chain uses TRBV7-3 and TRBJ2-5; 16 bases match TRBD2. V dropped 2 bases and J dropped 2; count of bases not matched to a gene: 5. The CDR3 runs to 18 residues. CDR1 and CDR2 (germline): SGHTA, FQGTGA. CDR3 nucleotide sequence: TGTGCCAGCAGCTTAGGGACTAGCGGGGGGGCCAGACAAGAGACCCAGTACTTC. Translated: CASSLGTSGGARQETQYF.

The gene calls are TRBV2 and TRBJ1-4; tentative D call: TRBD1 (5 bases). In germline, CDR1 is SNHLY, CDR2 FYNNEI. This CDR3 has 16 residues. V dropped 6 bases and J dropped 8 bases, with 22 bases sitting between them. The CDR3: CASSEQGEANSEKLFF. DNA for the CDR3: TGTGCCAGCAGCGAGCAGGGTGAGGCGAATTCCGAAAAACTGTTTTTT.

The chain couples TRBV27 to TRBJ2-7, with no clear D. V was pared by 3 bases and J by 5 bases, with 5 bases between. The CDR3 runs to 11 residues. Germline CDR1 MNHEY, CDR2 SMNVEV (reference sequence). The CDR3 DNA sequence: TGTGCCAGCAGTTTTGGTCACGAGCAGTACTTC. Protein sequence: CASSFGHEQYF.

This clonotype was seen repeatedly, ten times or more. The CDR3 region has the DNA TGTGCCAGCAGTGCGGCGGGGCCCACCTACGAGCAGTACTTC. It is translated as CASSAAGPTYEQYF. The gene calls are TRBV2 and TRBJ2-7; tentative D call: TRBD2 (6 bases). The CDR3 sequence is 14 residues long. Between the trimmed V and J ends, which lost 4 bases and 2 bases, there was a span of 12 bases. Germline V gene sequence: CDR1 SNHLY, CDR2 FYNNEI. Together with reference TRBV2 and TRBJ2-7, the CDR3 gives the full variable domain: EPEVTQTPSHQVTQMGQEVILRCVPISNHLYFYWYRQILGQKVEFLVSFYNNEISEKSEIFDDQFSVERPDGSNFTLKIRSTKLEDSAMYFCASSAAGPTYEQYFGPGTRLTVT.

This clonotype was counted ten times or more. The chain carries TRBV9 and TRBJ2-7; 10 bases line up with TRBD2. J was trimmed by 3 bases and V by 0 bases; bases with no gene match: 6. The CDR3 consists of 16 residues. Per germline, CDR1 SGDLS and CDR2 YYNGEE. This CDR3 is CASSVGGAGGIYEQYF. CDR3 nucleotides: TGTGCCAGCAGCGTAGGGGGAGCGGGGGGGATCTACGAGCAGTACTTC.

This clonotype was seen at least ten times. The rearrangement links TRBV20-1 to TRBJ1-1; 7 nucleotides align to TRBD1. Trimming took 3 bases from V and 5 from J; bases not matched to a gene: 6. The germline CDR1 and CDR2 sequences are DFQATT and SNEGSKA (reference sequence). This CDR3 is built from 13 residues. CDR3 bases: TGCAGTGCTAGGAGGGGGCGTAGGACTGAAGCTTTCTTT. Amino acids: CSARRGRRTEAFF.

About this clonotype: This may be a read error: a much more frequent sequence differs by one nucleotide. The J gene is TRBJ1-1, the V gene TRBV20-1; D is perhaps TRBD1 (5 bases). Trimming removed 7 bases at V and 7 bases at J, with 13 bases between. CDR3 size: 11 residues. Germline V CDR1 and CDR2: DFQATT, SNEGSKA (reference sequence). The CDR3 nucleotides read TGCAGTGGGAAGCGGGGGGGTGAAGCTTTCTTT. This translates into CSGKRGGEAFF.

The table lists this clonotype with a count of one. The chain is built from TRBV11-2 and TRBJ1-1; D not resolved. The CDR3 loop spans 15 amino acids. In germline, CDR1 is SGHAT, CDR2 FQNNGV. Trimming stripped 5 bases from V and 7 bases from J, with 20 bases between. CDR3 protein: CASSPTHASKNEAFF. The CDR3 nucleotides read TGTGCCAGCAGCCCAACACACGCCAGCAAGAATGAAGCTTTCTTT. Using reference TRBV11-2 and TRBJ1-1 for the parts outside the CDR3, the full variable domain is EAGVAQSPRYKIIEKRQSVAFWCNPISGHATLYWYQQILGQGPKLLIQFQNNGVVDDSQLPKDRFSAERLKGVDSTLKIQPAKLEDSAVYLCASSPTHASKNEAFFGQGTRLTVV.

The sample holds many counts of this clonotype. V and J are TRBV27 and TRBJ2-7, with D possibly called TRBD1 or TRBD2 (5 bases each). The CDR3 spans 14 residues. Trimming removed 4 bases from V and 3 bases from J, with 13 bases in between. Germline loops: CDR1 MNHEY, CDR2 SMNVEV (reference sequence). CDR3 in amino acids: CASSYQGRNYEQYF. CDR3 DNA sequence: TGTGCCAGCAGTTACCAGGGACGAAACTACGAGCAGTACTTC.

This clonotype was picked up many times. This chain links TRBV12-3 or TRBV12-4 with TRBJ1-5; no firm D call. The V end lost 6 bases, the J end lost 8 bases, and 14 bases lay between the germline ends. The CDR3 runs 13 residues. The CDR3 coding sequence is TGTGCCAGCAGCCGAGACCCCTTGGAGCCCCAGCATTTT. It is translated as CASSRDPLEPQHF.

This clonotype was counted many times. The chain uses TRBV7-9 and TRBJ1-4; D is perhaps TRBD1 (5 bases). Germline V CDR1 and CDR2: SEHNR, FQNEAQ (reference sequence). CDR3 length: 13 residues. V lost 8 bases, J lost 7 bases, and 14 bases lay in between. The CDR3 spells CASVGGDGEKLFF. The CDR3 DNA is TGTGCCAGCGTCGGGGGGGACGGTGAAAAACTGTTTTTT.

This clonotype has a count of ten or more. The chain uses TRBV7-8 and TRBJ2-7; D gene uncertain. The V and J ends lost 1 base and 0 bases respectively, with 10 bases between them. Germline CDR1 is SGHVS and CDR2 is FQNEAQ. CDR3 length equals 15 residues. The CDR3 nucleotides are TGTGCCAGCAGCTTAGGTTCAGGCACCTCCTACGAGCAGTACTTC. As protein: CASSLGSGTSYEQYF.

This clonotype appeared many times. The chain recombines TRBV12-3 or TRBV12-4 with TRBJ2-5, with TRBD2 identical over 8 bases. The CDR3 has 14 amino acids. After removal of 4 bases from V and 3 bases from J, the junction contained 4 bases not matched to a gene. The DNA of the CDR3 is TGTGCCAGCAGTTGCCGGGGGGGCGAAGAGACCCAGTACTTC. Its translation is CASSCRGGEETQYF.

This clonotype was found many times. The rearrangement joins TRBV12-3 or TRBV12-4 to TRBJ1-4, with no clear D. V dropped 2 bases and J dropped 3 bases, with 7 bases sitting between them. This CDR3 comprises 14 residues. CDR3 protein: CASSLRGSNEKLFF. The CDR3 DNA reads TGTGCCAGCAGTTTAAGAGGGTCTAATGAAAAACTGTTTTTT.

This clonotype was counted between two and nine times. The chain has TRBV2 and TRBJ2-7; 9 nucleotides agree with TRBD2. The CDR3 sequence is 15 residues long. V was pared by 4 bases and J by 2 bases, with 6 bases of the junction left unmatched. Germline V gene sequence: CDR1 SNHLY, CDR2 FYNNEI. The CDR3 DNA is TGTGCCAGCAGTGTAGGGCGGGGGGGCCCCTACGAGCAGTACTTC. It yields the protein CASSVGRGGPYEQYF.

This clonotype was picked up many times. CDR3 loop: CASRTVESGNTIYF. CDR3 DNA sequence: TGTGCCAGCAGAACCGTGGAATCTGGAAACACCATATATTTT. This chain joins TRBV6-1 and TRBJ1-3; D remains unclear. V dropped 6 bases and J dropped 1 base, with 10 bases sitting between them. CDR3 size: 14 residues. Germline loops: CDR1 MNHNS, CDR2 SASEGT.

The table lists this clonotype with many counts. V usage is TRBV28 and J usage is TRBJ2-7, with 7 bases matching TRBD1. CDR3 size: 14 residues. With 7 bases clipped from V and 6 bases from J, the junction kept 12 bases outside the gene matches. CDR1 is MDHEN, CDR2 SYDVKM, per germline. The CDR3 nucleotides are TGTGCCAGCATGACCCGACAGGGCGTGGTCGAGCAGTACTTC. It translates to CASMTRQGVVEQYF.

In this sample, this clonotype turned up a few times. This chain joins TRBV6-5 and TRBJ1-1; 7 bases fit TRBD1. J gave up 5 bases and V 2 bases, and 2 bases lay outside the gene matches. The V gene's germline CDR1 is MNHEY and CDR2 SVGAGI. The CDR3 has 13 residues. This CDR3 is CASSYGRGTEAFF. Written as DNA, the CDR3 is TGTGCCAGCAGTTACGGCAGGGGGACTGAAGCTTTCTTT.